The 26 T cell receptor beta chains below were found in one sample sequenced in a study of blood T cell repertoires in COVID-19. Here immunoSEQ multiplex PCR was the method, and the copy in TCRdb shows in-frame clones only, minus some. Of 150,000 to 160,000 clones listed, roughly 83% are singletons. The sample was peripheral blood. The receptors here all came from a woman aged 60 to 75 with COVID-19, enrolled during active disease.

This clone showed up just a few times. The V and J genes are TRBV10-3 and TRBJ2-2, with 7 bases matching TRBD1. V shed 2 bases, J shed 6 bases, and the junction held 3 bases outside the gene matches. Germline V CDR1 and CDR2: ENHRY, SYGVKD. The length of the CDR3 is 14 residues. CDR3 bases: TGTGCCATCAGTGAGAGGGGGCGATCCGGGGAGCTGTTTTTT. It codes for CAISERGRSGELFF.

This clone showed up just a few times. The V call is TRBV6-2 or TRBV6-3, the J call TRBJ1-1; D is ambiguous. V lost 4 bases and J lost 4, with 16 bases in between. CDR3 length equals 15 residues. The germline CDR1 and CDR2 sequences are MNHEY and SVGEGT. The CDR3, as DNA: TGTGCCAGCAGTTCTAATGGTTACCCCACCACTGAAGCTTTCTTT. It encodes CASSSNGYPTTEAFF.

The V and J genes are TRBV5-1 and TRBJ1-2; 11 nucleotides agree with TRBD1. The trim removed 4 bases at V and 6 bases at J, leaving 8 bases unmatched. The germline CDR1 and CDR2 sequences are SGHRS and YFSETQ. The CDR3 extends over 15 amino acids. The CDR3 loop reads CASSGGQGAGDGYTF. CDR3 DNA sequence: TGCGCCAGCAGCGGCGGACAGGGGGCGGGGGATGGCTACACCTTC.

The chain's CDR3 is CATSRDQIGGGEQYF. The CDR3 DNA reads TGTGCCACCAGCAGAGATCAAATCGGGGGTGGGGAGCAGTACTTC. The chain combines TRBV15 with TRBJ2-7; D may be TRBD2 (6 bases). CDR1 is LNHNV, CDR2 YYDKDF, per germline (reference sequence). Trimming removed 0 bases at V and 7 bases at J, with 16 bases between. This CDR3 region has 15 residues.

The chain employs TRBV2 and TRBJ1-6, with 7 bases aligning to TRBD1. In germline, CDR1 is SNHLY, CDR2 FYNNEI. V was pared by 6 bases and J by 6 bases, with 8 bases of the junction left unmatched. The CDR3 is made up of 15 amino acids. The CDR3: CASRNDGTVNSPLHF. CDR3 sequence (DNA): TGTGCCAGCAGAAACGATGGGACAGTTAATTCACCCCTCCACTTT.

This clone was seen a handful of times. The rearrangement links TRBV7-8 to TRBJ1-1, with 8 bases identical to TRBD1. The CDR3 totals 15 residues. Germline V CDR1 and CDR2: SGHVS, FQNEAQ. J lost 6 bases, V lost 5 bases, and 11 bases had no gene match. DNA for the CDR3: TGTGCCAGCAGCACGACAGGGGTTTCGAGCGCTGAAGCTTTCTTT. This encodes CASSTTGVSSAEAFF.

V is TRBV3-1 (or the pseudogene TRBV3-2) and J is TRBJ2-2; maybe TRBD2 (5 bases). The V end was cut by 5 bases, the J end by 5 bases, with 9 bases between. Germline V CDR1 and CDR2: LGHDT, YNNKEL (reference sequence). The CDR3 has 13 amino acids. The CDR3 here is CASSYRGTGELFF. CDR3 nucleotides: TGTGCCAGCAGCTACCGGGGAACCGGGGAGCTGTTTTTT.

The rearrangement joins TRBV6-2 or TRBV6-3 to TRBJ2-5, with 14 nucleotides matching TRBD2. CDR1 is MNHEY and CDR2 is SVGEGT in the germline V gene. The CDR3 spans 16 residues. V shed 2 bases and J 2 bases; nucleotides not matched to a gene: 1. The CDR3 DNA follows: TGTGCCAGCAGTTACGGGACTAGCGGGGGTCAAGAGACCCAGTACTTC. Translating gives CASSYGTSGGQETQYF.

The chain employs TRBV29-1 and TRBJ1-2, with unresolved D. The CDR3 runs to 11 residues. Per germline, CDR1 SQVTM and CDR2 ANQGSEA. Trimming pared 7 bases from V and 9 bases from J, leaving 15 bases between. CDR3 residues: CSGSREDRYTF. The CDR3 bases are TGCAGCGGATCAAGAGAGGATCGCTACACCTTC.

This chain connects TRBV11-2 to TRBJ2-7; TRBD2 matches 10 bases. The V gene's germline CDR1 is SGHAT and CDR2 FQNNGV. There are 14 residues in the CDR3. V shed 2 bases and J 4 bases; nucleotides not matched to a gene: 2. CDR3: CASSLSGRGYEQYF. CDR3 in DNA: TGTGCCAGCAGCTTAAGCGGGAGGGGATACGAGCAGTACTTC.

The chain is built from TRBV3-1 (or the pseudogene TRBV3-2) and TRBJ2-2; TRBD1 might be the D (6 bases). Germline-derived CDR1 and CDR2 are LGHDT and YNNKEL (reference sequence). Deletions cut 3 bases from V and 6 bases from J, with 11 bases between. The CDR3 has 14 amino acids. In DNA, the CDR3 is TGTGCCAGCAGCCAGACAGGAACCCCCGGGGAGCTGTTTTTT. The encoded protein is CASSQTGTPGELFF.

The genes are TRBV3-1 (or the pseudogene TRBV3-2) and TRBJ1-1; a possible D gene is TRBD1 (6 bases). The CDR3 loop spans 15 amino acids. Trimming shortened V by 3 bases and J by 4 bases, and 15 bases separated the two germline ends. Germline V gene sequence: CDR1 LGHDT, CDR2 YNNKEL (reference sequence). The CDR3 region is CASSQNRVGSTEAFF. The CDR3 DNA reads TGTGCCAGCAGCCAGAACAGGGTTGGAAGCACTGAAGCTTTCTTT.

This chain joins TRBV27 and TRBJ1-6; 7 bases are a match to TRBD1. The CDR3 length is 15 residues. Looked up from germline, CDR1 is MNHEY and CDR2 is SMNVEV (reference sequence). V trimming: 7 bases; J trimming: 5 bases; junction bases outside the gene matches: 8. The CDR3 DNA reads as TGTGCCAGCACTCAACAGGGGCGTAATAATTCACCCCTCCACTTT. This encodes CASTQQGRNNSPLHF.

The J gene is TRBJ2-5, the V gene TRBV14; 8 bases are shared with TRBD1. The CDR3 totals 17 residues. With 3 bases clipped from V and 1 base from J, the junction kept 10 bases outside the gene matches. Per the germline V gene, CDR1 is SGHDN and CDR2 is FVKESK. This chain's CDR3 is CASSHSRTGIFQETQYF. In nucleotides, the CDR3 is TGTGCCAGCAGCCATTCACGGACAGGGATATTCCAAGAGACCCAGTACTTC.

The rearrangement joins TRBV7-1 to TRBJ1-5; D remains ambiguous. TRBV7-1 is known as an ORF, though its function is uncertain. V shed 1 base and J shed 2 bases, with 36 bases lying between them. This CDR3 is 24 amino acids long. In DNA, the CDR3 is TGTGCCAGCAGCTCAGAAGGCCTGACCTTAGAAAGGGTCGGAGGATATATTCGCAATCAGCCCCAGCATTTT. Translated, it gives CASSSEGLTLERVGGYIRNQPQHF.

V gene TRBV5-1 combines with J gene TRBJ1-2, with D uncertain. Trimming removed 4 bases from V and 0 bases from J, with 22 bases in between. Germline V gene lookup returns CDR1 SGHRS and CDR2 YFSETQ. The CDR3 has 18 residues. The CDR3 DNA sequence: TGCGCCAGCAGCCAAACTATCTCCCAGACCTCAGCTAACTATGGCTACACCTTC. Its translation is CASSQTISQTSANYGYTF.

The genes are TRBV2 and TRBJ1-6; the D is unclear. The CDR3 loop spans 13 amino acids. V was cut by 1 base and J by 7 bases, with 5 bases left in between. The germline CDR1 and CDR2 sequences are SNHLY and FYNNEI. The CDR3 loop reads CASSEVANSPLHF. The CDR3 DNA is TGTGCCAGCAGTGAAGTTGCGAATTCACCCCTCCACTTT.

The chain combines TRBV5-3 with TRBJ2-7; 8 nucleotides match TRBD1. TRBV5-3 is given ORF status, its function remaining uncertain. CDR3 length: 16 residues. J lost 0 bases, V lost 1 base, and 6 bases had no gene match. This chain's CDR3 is CARSLRDRPCSYEQYF. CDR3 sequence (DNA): TGTGCCAGAAGCTTGCGGGACAGGCCTTGCTCCTACGAGCAGTACTTC.

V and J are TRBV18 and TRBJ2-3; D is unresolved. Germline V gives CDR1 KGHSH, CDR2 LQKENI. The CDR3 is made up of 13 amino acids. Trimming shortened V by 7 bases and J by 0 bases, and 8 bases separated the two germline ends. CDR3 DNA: TGTGCCAGCTTTGAGACTAGCACAGATACGCAGTATTTT. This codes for CASFETSTDTQYF.

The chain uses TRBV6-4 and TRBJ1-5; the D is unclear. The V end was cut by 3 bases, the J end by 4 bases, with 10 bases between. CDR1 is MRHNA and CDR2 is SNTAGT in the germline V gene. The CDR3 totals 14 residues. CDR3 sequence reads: CASSETWSNQPQHF. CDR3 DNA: TGTGCCAGCAGTGAGACATGGTCTAATCAGCCCCAGCATTTT.

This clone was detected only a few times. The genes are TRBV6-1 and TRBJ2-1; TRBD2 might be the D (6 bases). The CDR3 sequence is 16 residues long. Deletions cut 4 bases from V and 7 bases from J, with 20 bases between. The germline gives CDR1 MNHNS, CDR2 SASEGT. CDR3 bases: TGTGCCAGCAGTGCAGATCTAGCGCGAATTCGGAATGAGCAGTTCTTC. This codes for CASSADLARIRNEQFF.

In nucleotides, the CDR3 is TGTGCCAGTAGTATCTCGACAAACCACTATGGCTACACCTTC. It yields the protein CASSISTNHYGYTF. The chain employs TRBV19 and TRBJ1-2; D is uncertain. Germline V gene sequence: CDR1 LNHDA, CDR2 SQIVND (reference sequence). V gave up 3 bases and J gave up 3 bases, with 11 bases separating them. CDR3 length: 14 amino acids. Supplemented by reference TRBV19 and TRBJ1-2, the full variable domain reads DGGITQSPKYLFRKEGQNVTLSCEQNLNHDAMYWYRQDPGQGLRLIYYSQIVNDFQKGDIAEGYSVSREKKESFPLTVTSAQKNPTAFYLCASSISTNHYGYTFGSGTRLTVV.

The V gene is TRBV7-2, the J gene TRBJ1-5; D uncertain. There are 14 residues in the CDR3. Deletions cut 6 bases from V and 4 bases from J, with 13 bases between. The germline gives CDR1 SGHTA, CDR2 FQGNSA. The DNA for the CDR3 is TGTGCCAGCAGGTCCCACCTATTAAATCAGCCCCAGCATTTT. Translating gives CASRSHLLNQPQHF. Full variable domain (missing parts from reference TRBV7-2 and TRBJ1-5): GAGVSQSPSNKVTEKGKDVELRCDPISGHTALYWYRQSLGQGLEFLIYFQGNSAPDKSGLPSDRFSAERTGGSVSTLTIQRTQQEDSAVYLCASRSHLLNQPQHFGDGTRLSIL.

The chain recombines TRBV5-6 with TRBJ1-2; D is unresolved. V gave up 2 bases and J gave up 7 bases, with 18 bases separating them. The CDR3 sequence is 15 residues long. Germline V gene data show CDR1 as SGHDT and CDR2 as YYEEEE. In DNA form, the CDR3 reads TGTGCCAGCAGCTTATTCGCCTCGGGAAAGGGTGGCTACACCTTC. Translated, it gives CASSLFASGKGGYTF.

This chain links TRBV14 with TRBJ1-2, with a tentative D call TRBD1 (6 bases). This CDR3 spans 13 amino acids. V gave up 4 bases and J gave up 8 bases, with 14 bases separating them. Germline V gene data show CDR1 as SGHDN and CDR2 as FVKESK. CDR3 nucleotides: TGTGCCAGCAGCCTCCCGGGACAAAGAGGCTACACCTTC. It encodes CASSLPGQRGYTF.

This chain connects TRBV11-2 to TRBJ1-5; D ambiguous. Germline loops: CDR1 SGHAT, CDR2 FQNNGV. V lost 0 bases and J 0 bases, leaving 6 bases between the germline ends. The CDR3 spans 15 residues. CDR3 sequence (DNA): TGTGCCAGCAGCTTAGATCAGGATAGCAATCAGCCCCAGCATTTT. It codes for CASSLDQDSNQPQHF.